These 27 T cell receptor beta chains originate from one sample sequenced in a study of T cells in Graves' hyperthyroidism and ophthalmopathy. Amplified TCR beta CDR3 regions came from RNA transcripts. Researchers ran a first-round RT-PCR on the TCR CDR3 using the HTBI primer set. A single record per CDR3 protein comes from TCRdb applying MiXCR to the multiplex PCR reads. This table holds some 560,000 distinct CDR3 sequences, approximately 14% found once. The sequenced sample consisted of blood. The receptors stem from a woman aged 40 to 55 with Graves' hyperthyroidism.

This clonotype was recorded at least ten times. V usage is TRBV12-5 and J usage is TRBJ2-1; D is undetermined. The CDR3 loop spans 14 amino acids. V was cut by 2 bases and J by 7 bases, with 12 bases left in between. Germline V gives CDR1 LGHNT, CDR2 FRNRAP. CDR3 region: CASGLPPDNNEQFF. CDR3 coding DNA: TGTGCTAGTGGTTTGCCACCGGATAATAATGAGCAGTTCTTC.

This clonotype was detected many times. CDR3 protein: CASSSQAGIEQFF. The CDR3 DNA is TGTGCCAGCAGCTCCCAGGCGGGAATTGAGCAGTTCTTC. V and J are TRBV11-2 and TRBJ2-1; perhaps TRBD2 as D (6 bases). The CDR3 runs to 13 residues. The germline gives CDR1 SGHAT, CDR2 FQNNGV. V lost 4 bases to trimming and J lost 9 bases, with 13 bases between them.

V is TRBV4-1 and J is TRBJ2-5; the match to TRBD2 covers 9 bases. Trimming cost V 5 bases and J 0 bases; bases outside gene matches: 10. This CDR3 is built from 17 residues. Per the germline V gene, CDR1 is MGHRA and CDR2 is YSYEKL. The CDR3, as DNA: TGCGCCAGCAGCGGCATAGCGGGAGACTCGTACCAAGAGACCCAGTACTTC. This codes for CASSGIAGDSYQETQYF.

Many counts were recorded for this clonotype. One junction end does not reproduce the germline sequence, and a read error may be involved. The rearrangement uses TRBV5-1 and TRBJ2-3; 13 bases fit TRBD2. Germline values: CDR1 SGHRS, CDR2 YFSETQ. The CDR3 runs 15 residues. CDR3 DNA: TGTGCCAGCAGCCTCGGACTAGCGGGAGAGGATACGCAGTATTTT. This translates into CASSLGLAGEDTQYF.

This clonotype showed up many times. The J gene is TRBJ2-1, the V gene TRBV12-3 or TRBV12-4, with D possibly being TRBD2 (6 bases). V lost 6 bases and J lost 4, with 13 bases in between. The CDR3 has 14 amino acids. Written as DNA, the CDR3 is TGTGCCAGCAGATGGGGGGAAGTTTACAATGAGCAGTTCTTC. Protein product: CASRWGEVYNEQFF.

This clonotype showed up just a few times. The chain uses TRBV4-1 and TRBJ2-7; D not resolved. The V gene lost 0 bases and the J gene lost 7 bases, with 10 bases spanning the gap. CDR1 and CDR2 from the germline V gene are MGHRA and YSYEKL. CDR3 length equals 13 residues. CDR3 sequence (DNA): TGCGCCAGCAGCCAAGACGAGGTGGGGGAGCAGTACTTC. Translating it yields CASSQDEVGEQYF.

The sample holds a few counts of this clonotype. The chain has TRBV30 and TRBJ2-5, with D unresolved. This CDR3 region has 17 residues. Germline CDR1 and CDR2: GTSNPN and SVGIG (reference sequence). The V gene lost 3 bases and the J gene lost 5 bases, with 25 bases spanning the gap. CDR3 nucleotide sequence: TGTGCCTGGAGCGTAGGCCAAGGCCGTTGGATGGAGGAGACCCAGTACTTC. Protein sequence: CAWSVGQGRWMEETQYF.

This clonotype was observed a few times. CDR3 sequence: CASSEGPLRDGYTF. Here the CDR3 DNA reads TGTGCCAGCAGTGAAGGCCCATTAAGGGATGGCTACACCTTC. The chain has TRBV6-1 and TRBJ1-2, with D unclear. The CDR3 runs 14 residues. Trimming pared 1 base from V and 6 bases from J, leaving 12 bases between. The germline V gene has CDR1 MNHNS and CDR2 SASEGT.

This clonotype came up a few times. The rearrangement uses TRBV20-1 and TRBJ1-4; D gene ambiguous. CDR3 length: 16 amino acids. Germline V gene data show CDR1 as DFQATT and CDR2 as SNEGSKA (reference sequence). Trimming left V 0 bases short and J 0 bases short, with 11 bases between. The CDR3 nucleotides are TGCAGTGCTAGAGATAAAGGAACAGCAACTAATGAAAAACTGTTTTTT. Translating it yields CSARDKGTATNEKLFF.

This clonotype has ten or more counts. V usage is TRBV27 and J usage is TRBJ1-2, with D uncertain. Trimming cost V 6 bases and J 6 bases, with 14 bases left between them. The V gene's germline CDR1 is MNHEY and CDR2 SMNVEV (reference sequence). The length of the CDR3 is 13 residues. CDR3 in amino acids: CASRPMALDGYTF. The CDR3 coding sequence is TGTGCCAGCAGGCCTATGGCACTGGATGGCTACACCTTC.

This clonotype was observed many times. The limits of the CDR3 on the DNA are not certain, so only TCRdb's listed CDR3 is given. The V gene is TRBV12-3 or TRBV12-4, the J gene TRBJ1-1. The CDR3 comprises 14 residues, both ends counted. CDR3 region: CASSSSDKNTEAFF.

This clonotype occurred many times. The CDR3 is CASSFIGENTEAFF. The CDR3 DNA reads as TGCGCCAGCAGCTTTATCGGGGAGAACACTGAAGCTTTCTTT. The chain combines TRBV5-1 with TRBJ1-1; D is ambiguous. CDR1 SGHRS and CDR2 YFSETQ come from the germline V gene. The CDR3 totals 14 residues. V was pared by 2 bases and J by 1 base, with 9 bases between. Together with reference TRBV5-1 and TRBJ1-1, the CDR3 gives the full variable domain: KAGVTQTPRYLIKTRGQQVTLSCSPISGHRSVSWYQQTPGQGLQFLFEYFSETQRNKGNFPGRFSGRQFSNSRSEMNVSTLELGDSALYLCASSFIGENTEAFFGQGTRLTVV.

This clonotype showed up many times. The chain couples TRBV27 to TRBJ1-6, with no clear D. Between the trimmed V and J ends, which lost 5 bases and 12 bases, there was a span of 11 bases. Germline V lookup: CDR1 MNHEY, CDR2 SMNVEV (reference sequence). The CDR3 spans 12 residues. For the CDR3, the DNA is TGTGCCAGCAGTCTTTTAGGAGAACCCCTCCACTTT. Amino acid sequence: CASSLLGEPLHF.

The V and J genes are TRBV28 and TRBJ1-2; 9 bases align to TRBD1. Germline values: CDR1 MDHEN, CDR2 SYDVKM. CDR3 size: 17 residues. The V and J ends lost 10 bases and 0 bases, in that order; junction bases with no gene match: 15. CDR3 region: CATQIPGTGTTNYGYTF. CDR3 DNA sequence: TGTGCCACCCAGATACCCGGGACAGGGACTACTAACTATGGCTACACCTTC.

Many counts were recorded for this clonotype. V and J are TRBV20-1 and TRBJ2-7, with TRBD2 matching 7 bases. This CDR3 contains 14 residues. V shed 2 bases, J shed 3 bases, and the junction held 7 bases outside the gene matches. CDR1 and CDR2 from the germline V gene are DFQATT and SNEGSKA (reference sequence). CDR3 protein: CSARQASGGYEQYF. The CDR3 DNA reads as TGCAGTGCTAGACAGGCGTCGGGGGGCTACGAGCAGTACTTC.

This chain uses TRBV27 with TRBJ1-2; possible D gene TRBD1, 5 bases. Trimming left V 8 bases short and J 2 bases short, with 12 bases between. CDR1 is MNHEY, CDR2 SMNVEV, per germline (reference sequence). This CDR3 comprises 13 residues. The CDR3: CASRQTSNYGYTF. Written as DNA, the CDR3 is TGTGCCAGCCGACAGACTTCCAACTATGGCTACACCTTC.

This clonotype was detected a few times. The chain links TRBV20-1 to TRBJ1-1; D not resolved. Germline V CDR1 and CDR2: DFQATT, SNEGSKA (reference sequence). The V end was cut by 3 bases, the J end by 1 base, with 12 bases between. This CDR3 has 14 amino acids. The CDR3 DNA sequence: TGCAGTGCTAGGCTAGCCGGGAAGAACACTGAAGCTTTCTTT. Amino acids: CSARLAGKNTEAFF.

This clonotype was observed at least ten times. J is TRBJ2-3 and V is TRBV20-1; D is unresolved. V was clipped by 3 bases and J by 0 bases, with 13 bases between them. The CDR3 length is 15 residues. CDR1 and CDR2 from the germline V gene are DFQATT and SNEGSKA (reference sequence). The CDR3 nucleotides read TGCAGTGCTAGTGGCGGTCACCAAAGCACAGATACGCAGTATTTT. This codes for CSASGGHQSTDTQYF.

With respect to this clonotype: An end of the junction does not agree with germline; a read error may underlie this. This sequence joins TRBV5-1 and TRBJ1-3; D possibly corresponds to TRBD1 (6 bases). CDR3 length: 13 residues. Germline V gene data show CDR1 as SGHRS and CDR2 as YFSETQ. The CDR3 spells CASSLGTSNTIYF. The CDR3 nucleotides are TGTGCCAGCAGCCTAGGGACATCAAACACCATATATTTT.

At least ten counts were recorded for this clonotype. This chain links TRBV7-2 with TRBJ2-5, with D unclear. Germline CDR1 and CDR2: SGHTA and FQGNSA. The germline V and J ends were trimmed by 1 base and 7 bases, with 7 bases remaining between them. The CDR3 is 12 amino acids. The CDR3 sequence is CASSLELGTQYF. CDR3 coding DNA: TGTGCCAGCAGCTTAGAGTTGGGGACCCAGTACTTC.

This clonotype was seen repeatedly, ten times or more. This rearrangement joins TRBV6-1 to TRBJ2-7, with D possibly matching TRBD2 (5 bases). V lost 6 bases and J lost 0, with 24 bases in between. This CDR3 has 18 residues. The germline V gene has CDR1 MNHNS and CDR2 SASEGT. The CDR3 is CASSPSSGNPASSYEQYF. DNA of the CDR3: TGTGCCAGCAGCCCATCGTCGGGAAATCCTGCCAGCTCCTACGAGCAGTACTTC.

This clonotype occurred a few times. CDR3 bases: TGTGCCAGCAGTTACTCGTATGGCGAGCAGTACTTC. Translation gives CASSYSYGEQYF. V usage is TRBV6-2 or TRBV6-3 and J usage is TRBJ2-7; D is uncertain. CDR1 is MNHEY, CDR2 SVGEGT, per germline. CDR3 length equals 12 residues. Deletions cut 0 bases from V and 6 bases from J, with 6 bases between.

For this clonotype: A much larger clone lies one base from this, so it may be a read error. The chain links TRBV9 to TRBJ2-7; 7 bases fit TRBD1. CDR3 length: 15 residues. After removal of 4 bases from V and 0 bases from J, the junction contained 7 bases not matched to a gene. Germline lookup yields CDR1 SGDLS and CDR2 YYNGEE. The CDR3 DNA is TGTGCCAGCAGCATAGCCGGGACAGCCTCCTACGAGCAGTACTTC. Translation gives CASSIAGTASYEQYF.

This clonotype was observed a handful of times. This chain uses TRBV7-8 with TRBJ2-1; the D is unclear. In germline, CDR1 is SGHVS, CDR2 FQNEAQ. V lost 1 base and J 4 bases, leaving 14 bases between the germline ends. The CDR3 sequence is 16 residues long. CDR3 amino acids: CASSLVMNSPYNEQFF. The CDR3, as DNA: TGTGCCAGCAGCTTAGTCATGAATAGCCCGTACAATGAGCAGTTCTTC.

This clonotype was detected many times. J is TRBJ2-3 and V is TRBV28; perhaps TRBD2 as D (6 bases). Trimming took 6 bases from V and 3 from J, leaving 19 bases between them. Germline CDR1 reads MDHEN; CDR2 reads SYDVKM. The CDR3 totals 16 residues. CDR3 protein: CASRKSGLSYTDTQYF. The DNA of the CDR3 is TGTGCCAGCAGAAAATCGGGACTGTCATATACAGATACGCAGTATTTT.

V gene TRBV7-2 combines with J gene TRBJ2-2, with 9 positions matching TRBD1. The CDR3 is 16 amino acids. Germline-derived CDR1 and CDR2 are SGHTA and FQGNSA. V lost 1 base and J lost 4; bases outside the gene matches: 4. CDR3 DNA: TGTGCCAGCAGCTTAGGAGGGACAGGGACCACCGGGGAGCTGTTTTTT. It specifies CASSLGGTGTTGELFF.

Turning to this clonotype: With a much larger clone just one base away, this may be a read error. The chain joins TRBV6-9 to TRBJ2-7; D perhaps matches TRBD1 (8 bases). Germline V gene lookup returns CDR1 MNHGY and CDR2 SVAAGI. This CDR3 contains 15 residues. Trimming cost V 3 bases and J 3 bases, with 15 bases left between them. The CDR3 region is CASSYGGTGCYEQYF. The DNA of the CDR3 is TGTGCCAGCAGTTACGGGGGGACAGGCTGCTACGAGCAGTACTTC.